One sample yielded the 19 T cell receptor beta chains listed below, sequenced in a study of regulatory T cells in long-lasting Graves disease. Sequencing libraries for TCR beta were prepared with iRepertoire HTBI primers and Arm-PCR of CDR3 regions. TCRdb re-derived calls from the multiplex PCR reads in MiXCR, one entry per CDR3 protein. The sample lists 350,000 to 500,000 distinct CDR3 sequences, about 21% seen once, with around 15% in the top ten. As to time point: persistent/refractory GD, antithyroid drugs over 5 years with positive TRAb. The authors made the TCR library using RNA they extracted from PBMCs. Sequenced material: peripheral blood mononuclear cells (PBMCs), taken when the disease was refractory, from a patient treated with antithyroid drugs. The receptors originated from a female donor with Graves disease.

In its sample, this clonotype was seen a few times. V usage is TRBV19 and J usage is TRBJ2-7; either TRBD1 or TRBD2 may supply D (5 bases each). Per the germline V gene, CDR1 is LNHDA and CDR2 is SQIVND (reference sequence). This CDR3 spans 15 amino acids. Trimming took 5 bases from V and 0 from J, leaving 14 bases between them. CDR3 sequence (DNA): TGTGCCAGTAGTTCCGGGACCGTAATCTCCTACGAGCAGTACTTC. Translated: CASSSGTVISYEQYF.

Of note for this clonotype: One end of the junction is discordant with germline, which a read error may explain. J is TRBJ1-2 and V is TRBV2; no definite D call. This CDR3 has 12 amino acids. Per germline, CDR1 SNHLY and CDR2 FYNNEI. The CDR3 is CASSVTYDDYTF. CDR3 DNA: TGCGCCAGCAGTGTCACTTACGATGACTACACCTTC.

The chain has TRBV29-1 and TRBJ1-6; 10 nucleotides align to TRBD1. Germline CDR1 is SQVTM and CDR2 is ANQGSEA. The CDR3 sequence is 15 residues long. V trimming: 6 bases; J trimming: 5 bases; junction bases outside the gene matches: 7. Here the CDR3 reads CSVRGGTGDNSPLHF. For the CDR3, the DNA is TGCAGCGTCCGCGGGGGGACAGGGGATAATTCACCCCTCCACTTT.

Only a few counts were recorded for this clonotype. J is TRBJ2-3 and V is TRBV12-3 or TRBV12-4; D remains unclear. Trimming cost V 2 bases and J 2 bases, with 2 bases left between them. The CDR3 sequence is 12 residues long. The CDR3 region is CASSLFTDTQYF. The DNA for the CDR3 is TGTGCCAGCAGTTTATTCACAGATACGCAGTATTTT.

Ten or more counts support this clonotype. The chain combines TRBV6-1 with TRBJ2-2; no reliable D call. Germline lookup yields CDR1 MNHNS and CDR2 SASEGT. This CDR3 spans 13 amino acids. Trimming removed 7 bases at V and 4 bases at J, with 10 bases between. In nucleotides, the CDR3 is TGTGCCAGCAACCCCGAAGGCACCGGGGAGCTGTTTTTT. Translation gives CASNPEGTGELFF.

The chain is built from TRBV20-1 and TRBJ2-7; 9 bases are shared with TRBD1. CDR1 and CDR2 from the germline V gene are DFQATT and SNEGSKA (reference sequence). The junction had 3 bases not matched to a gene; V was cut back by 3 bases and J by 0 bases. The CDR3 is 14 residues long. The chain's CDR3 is CSARGTGSSYEQYF. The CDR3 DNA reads TGCAGTGCTAGGGGGACAGGGAGCTCCTACGAGCAGTACTTC.

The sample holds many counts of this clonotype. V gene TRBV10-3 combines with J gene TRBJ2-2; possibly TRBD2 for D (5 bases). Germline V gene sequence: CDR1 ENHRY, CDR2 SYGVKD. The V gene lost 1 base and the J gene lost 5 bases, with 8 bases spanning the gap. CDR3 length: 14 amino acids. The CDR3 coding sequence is TGTGCCATCAGTGAGTTTGGAGGAACCGGGGAGCTGTTTTTT. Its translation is CAISEFGGTGELFF.

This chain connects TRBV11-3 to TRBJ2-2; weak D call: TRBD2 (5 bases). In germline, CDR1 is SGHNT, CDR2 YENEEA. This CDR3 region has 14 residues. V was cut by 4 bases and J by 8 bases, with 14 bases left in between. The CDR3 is CASSSSGIGGELFF. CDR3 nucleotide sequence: TGTGCCAGCAGCTCCTCGGGGATTGGTGGGGAGCTGTTTTTT.

This CDR3 reads CASSQRYGVQFF. The CDR3 nucleotides are TGTGCCAGCAGCCAAAGGTACGGGGTGCAGTTCTTC. The chain couples TRBV2 to TRBJ2-1; D may be TRBD2 (5 bases). The germline V gene encodes CDR1 SNHLY and CDR2 FYNNEI. V lost 6 bases and J lost 12, with 15 bases in between. This CDR3 comprises 12 residues.

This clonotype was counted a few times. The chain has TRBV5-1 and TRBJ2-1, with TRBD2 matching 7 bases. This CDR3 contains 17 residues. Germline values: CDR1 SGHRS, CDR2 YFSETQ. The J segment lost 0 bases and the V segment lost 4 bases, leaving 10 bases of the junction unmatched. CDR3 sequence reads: CASSVQLATSSYNEQFF. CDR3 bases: TGCGCCAGCAGCGTGCAACTAGCGACAAGCTCCTACAATGAGCAGTTCTTC.

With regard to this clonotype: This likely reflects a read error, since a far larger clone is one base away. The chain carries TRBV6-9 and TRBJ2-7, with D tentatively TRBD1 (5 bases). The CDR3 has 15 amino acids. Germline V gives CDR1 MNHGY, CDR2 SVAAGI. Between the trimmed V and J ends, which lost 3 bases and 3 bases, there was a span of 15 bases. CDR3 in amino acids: CASSYVLQGNYEQYF. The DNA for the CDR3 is TGTGCCAGCAGTTACGTACTCCAGGGAAACTACGAGCAGTACTTC.

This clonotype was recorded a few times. This CDR3 reads CASSGGRDYTGETQYF. The CDR3 DNA sequence: TGTGCCAGCAGCGGGGGACGGGATTATACGGGGGAGACCCAGTACTTC. The chain uses TRBV5-8 and TRBJ2-5; D tentatively fits TRBD1 or TRBD2 (5 bases each). This CDR3 is 16 amino acids long. Between the trimmed V and J ends, which lost 4 bases and 5 bases, there was a span of 21 bases. The germline V gene has CDR1 SGHTS and CDR2 YDEGEE.

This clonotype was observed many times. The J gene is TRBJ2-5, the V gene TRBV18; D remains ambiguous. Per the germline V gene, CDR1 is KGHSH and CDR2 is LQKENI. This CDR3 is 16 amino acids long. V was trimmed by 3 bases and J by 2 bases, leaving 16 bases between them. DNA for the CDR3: TGTGCCAGCTCACCTGAAGGATGGGGTAGACAAGAGACCCAGTACTTC. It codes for CASSPEGWGRQETQYF.

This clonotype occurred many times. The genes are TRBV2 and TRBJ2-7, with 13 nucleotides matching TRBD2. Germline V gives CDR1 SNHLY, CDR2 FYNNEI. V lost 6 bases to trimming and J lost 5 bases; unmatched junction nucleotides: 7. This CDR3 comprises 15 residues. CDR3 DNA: TGTGCCAGCAGATGGACTAGCGGGAGATGGGACGAGCAGTACTTC. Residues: CASRWTSGRWDEQYF.

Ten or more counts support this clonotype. The DNA for the CDR3 is TGTGCCAGCAGGGGACTAGCGATCAATGAGCAGTTCTTC. Protein product: CASRGLAINEQFF. This sequence joins TRBV2 and TRBJ2-1, with TRBD2 matching 10 bases. From germline, CDR1 is SNHLY and CDR2 FYNNEI. J was trimmed by 6 bases and V by 6 bases; bases with no gene match: 2. The CDR3 contains 13 residues.

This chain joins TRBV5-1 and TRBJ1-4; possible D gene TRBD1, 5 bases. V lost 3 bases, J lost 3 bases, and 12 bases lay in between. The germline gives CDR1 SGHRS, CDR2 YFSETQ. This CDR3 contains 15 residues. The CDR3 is CASSYQGSANEKLFF. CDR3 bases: TGCGCCAGCAGCTACCAGGGTTCGGCTAATGAAAAACTGTTTTTT.

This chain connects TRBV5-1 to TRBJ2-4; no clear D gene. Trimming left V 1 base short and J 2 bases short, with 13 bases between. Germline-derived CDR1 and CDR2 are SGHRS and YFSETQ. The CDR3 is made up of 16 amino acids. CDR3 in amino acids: CASSLPSTVTKNIQYF. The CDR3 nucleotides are TGCGCCAGCAGCTTGCCCTCAACAGTGACCAAAAACATTCAGTACTTC.

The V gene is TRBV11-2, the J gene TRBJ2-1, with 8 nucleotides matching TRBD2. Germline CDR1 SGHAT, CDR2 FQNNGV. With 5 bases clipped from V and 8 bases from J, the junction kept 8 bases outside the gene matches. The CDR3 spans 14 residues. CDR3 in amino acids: CASSRGGFGYEQFF. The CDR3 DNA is TGTGCCAGCAGCCGGGGGGGGTTCGGGTATGAGCAGTTCTTC.

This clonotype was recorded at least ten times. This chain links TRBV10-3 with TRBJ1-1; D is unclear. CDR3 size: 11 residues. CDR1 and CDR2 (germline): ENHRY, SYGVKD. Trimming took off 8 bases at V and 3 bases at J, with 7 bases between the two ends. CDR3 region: CAIAGDTEAFF. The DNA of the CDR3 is TGTGCCATCGCCGGGGACACTGAAGCTTTCTTT.